Each of the 19 T cell receptor beta chains below was sequenced from the same sample in a study of cytomegalovirus exposure and HLA in healthy donors. Both 60 Vbeta primers and 13 Jbeta primers went into the PCR. Libraries were prepared by immunoSEQ multiplex PCR; TCRdb keeps only in-frame clonotypes and omits some of them. The sample records 100,000 to 130,000 clones, more than 75% being singletons. The sequenced material came from PBMCs. These receptors all stem from a young man in good health and CMV-seropositive.

The chain is built from TRBV7-9 and TRBJ2-3; 12 bases map to TRBD2. There are 17 residues in the CDR3. Germline lookup yields CDR1 SEHNR and CDR2 FQNEAQ (reference sequence). V was pared by 5 bases and J by 0 bases, with 6 bases of the junction left unmatched. CDR3 bases: TGTGCCAGCAGCACCAGACTAGCGGGGGCTAGCACAGATACGCAGTATTTT. As protein: CASSTRLAGASTDTQYF.

The V call is TRBV7-3, the J call TRBJ2-1; TRBD2 aligns across 8 bases. CDR1 is SGHTA, CDR2 FQGTGA, per germline. This CDR3 contains 15 residues. V gave up 2 bases and J gave up 5 bases; unmatched junction bases: 5. CDR3 sequence (DNA): TGTGCCAGCAGCTTAGCCAGCGGGGGAAACAATGAGCAGTTCTTC. Encoded protein: CASSLASGGNNEQFF.

The rearrangement uses TRBV9 and TRBJ1-1; D might be TRBD1 (6 bases). There are 14 residues in the CDR3. The V end lost 3 bases, the J end lost 1 base, and 10 bases lay between the germline ends. In germline, CDR1 is SGDLS, CDR2 YYNGEE. The CDR3 nucleotides are TGTGCCAGCAGCGCAGCGGGACAGAACACTGAAGCTTTCTTT. Translating gives CASSAAGQNTEAFF.

J is TRBJ2-1 and V is TRBV6-1; 12 bases are a match to TRBD2. Germline trimming cut 4 bases from V and 4 bases from J; bases unmatched to any gene: 5. Germline V lookup: CDR1 MNHNS, CDR2 SASEGT. The CDR3 runs to 16 residues. Here the CDR3 reads CASSASGGARYNEQFF. The CDR3 DNA sequence: TGTGCCAGCAGTGCTAGCGGGGGGGCGAGATACAATGAGCAGTTCTTC.

The chain carries TRBV5-1 and TRBJ2-1; 11 positions agree with TRBD2. Per germline, CDR1 SGHRS and CDR2 YFSETQ. The CDR3 totals 15 residues. The junction had 3 bases not matched to a gene; V was cut back by 0 bases and J by 7 bases. In nucleotides, the CDR3 is TGCGCCAGCAGCTTGGTAGCGGGGGGGCCGAATGAGCAGTTCTTC. It encodes CASSLVAGGPNEQFF. The entire variable domain, with the rest obtained from reference TRBV5-1 and TRBJ2-1, is as follows: KAGVTQTPRYLIKTRGQQVTLSCSPISGHRSVSWYQQTPGQGLQFLFEYFSETQRNKGNFPGRFSGRQFSNSRSEMNVSTLELGDSALYLCASSLVAGGPNEQFFGPGTRLTVL.

V usage is TRBV6-5 and J usage is TRBJ1-3; tentatively, D is TRBD1 (6 bases). This CDR3 is built from 15 residues. Deletions cut 4 bases from V and 0 bases from J, with 10 bases between. CDR1 and CDR2 from the germline V gene are MNHEY and SVGAGI. The CDR3 sequence is CASSLQGYSGNTIYF. CDR3 DNA sequence: TGTGCCAGCAGTTTACAGGGCTACTCTGGAAACACCATATATTTT.

The chain uses TRBV19 and TRBJ1-1, with 9 bases aligning to TRBD1. After removal of 4 bases from V and 0 bases from J, the junction contained 0 bases not matched to a gene. Germline V gives CDR1 LNHDA, CDR2 SQIVND (reference sequence). This CDR3 is built from 14 residues. The CDR3 DNA sequence: TGTGCCAGTAGTAGGGACAGGGTGAACACTGAAGCTTTCTTT. It specifies CASSRDRVNTEAFF.

The chain has TRBV6-1 and TRBJ1-1, with TRBD1 matching 10 bases. Germline trimming cut 6 bases from V and 1 base from J; bases unmatched to any gene: 5. The germline CDR1 and CDR2 sequences are MNHNS and SASEGT. This CDR3 is 15 amino acids long. The CDR3 coding sequence is TGTGCCAGCAGCCTCCGGGACAGGGGGAACACTGAAGCTTTCTTT. Translated: CASSLRDRGNTEAFF.

The CDR3 nucleotides read TGTGCCAGCAGCCCAAGGATCTCCGGGACAGGGTCCTACGAGCAGTACTTC. This translates into CASSPRISGTGSYEQYF. The chain uses TRBV5-4 and TRBJ2-7; 9 bases agree with TRBD1. The length of the CDR3 is 17 residues. Unmatched junction bases numbered 12, after V lost 4 bases and J lost 1 base. Germline CDR1 reads SGHNT; CDR2 reads YYREEE (reference sequence).

This clone was seen more than once but under ten times. This chain joins TRBV6-4 and TRBJ2-2, with a possible D match to TRBD2 (7 bases). With 2 bases removed from V and 11 bases from J, the gap between germline ends came to 12 bases. This CDR3 comprises 13 residues. Germline values: CDR1 MRHNA, CDR2 SNTAGT. The DNA of the CDR3 is TGTGCCAGCAGTGACGGGGGGGCAAGAGAGCTGTTTTTT. Translated, it gives CASSDGGARELFF.

The genes are TRBV18 and TRBJ1-2; TRBD1 might be the D (5 bases). The CDR3 sequence is 13 residues long. The germline gives CDR1 KGHSH, CDR2 LQKENI. V dropped 6 bases and J dropped 6 bases, with 14 bases sitting between them. CDR3 protein: CASSHFQGDGYTF. The CDR3 region has the DNA TGTGCCAGCTCCCATTTCCAGGGCGATGGCTACACCTTC. The full variable domain, its missing parts supplied by reference TRBV18 and TRBJ1-2, is NAGVMQNPRHLVRRRGQEARLRCSPMKGHSHVYWYRQLPEEGLKFMVYLQKENIIDESGMPKERFSAEFPKEGPSILRIQQVVRGDSAAYFCASSHFQGDGYTFGSGTRLTVV.

This rearrangement joins TRBV5-1 to TRBJ2-5, with TRBD1 as a possible D gene (7 bases). Trimming pared 3 bases from V and 3 bases from J, leaving 18 bases between. Germline lookup yields CDR1 SGHRS and CDR2 YFSETQ. The CDR3 runs 16 residues. This CDR3 is CASSYHRGGSEETQYF. The CDR3 DNA reads TGCGCCAGCAGCTACCACAGGGGAGGCTCAGAAGAGACCCAGTACTTC. Based on the CDR3 plus reference TRBV5-1 and TRBJ2-5, the full variable domain is KAGVTQTPRYLIKTRGQQVTLSCSPISGHRSVSWYQQTPGQGLQFLFEYFSETQRNKGNFPGRFSGRQFSNSRSEMNVSTLELGDSALYLCASSYHRGGSEETQYFGPGTRLLVL.

This chain uses TRBV5-1 with TRBJ2-7; TRBD2 matches at 11 bases. The V gene end was trimmed by 4 bases and the J gene end by 7 bases; junction bases not matched to a gene: 10. This CDR3 region has 15 residues. The germline CDR1 and CDR2 sequences are SGHRS and YFSETQ. Written as DNA, the CDR3 is TGCGCCAGCAGCGACCTAGCGGGGGGCACTCGGGAGCAGTACTTC. Residues: CASSDLAGGTREQYF.

The chain is built from TRBV11-3 and TRBJ2-1, with D perhaps matching TRBD2 (5 bases). The V and J ends lost 3 bases and 12 bases respectively, with 21 bases between them. In germline, CDR1 is SGHNT, CDR2 YENEEA. This CDR3 spans 15 amino acids. CDR3 loop: CASSLPFGSSRGQFF. Written as DNA, the CDR3 is TGTGCCAGCAGCTTGCCTTTTGGCAGTTCCCGGGGGCAGTTCTTC.

V and J are TRBV5-1 and TRBJ2-7; D possibly corresponds to TRBD2 (5 bases). The CDR3 loop spans 13 amino acids. Germline-derived CDR1 and CDR2 are SGHRS and YFSETQ. The V end was cut by 6 bases, the J end by 0 bases, with 10 bases between. CDR3 in amino acids: CASKRQDSYEQYF. For the CDR3, the DNA is TGCGCCAGCAAGCGGCAGGACTCCTACGAGCAGTACTTC.

The CDR3 loop reads CASSFGTGERYGYTF. CDR3 bases: TGTGCCAGCAGCTTCGGGACAGGGGAGCGCTATGGCTACACCTTC. The chain links TRBV7-8 to TRBJ1-2, with 10 bases aligning to TRBD1. V was clipped by 3 bases and J by 4 bases; unmatched bases: 5. Germline assignment: CDR1 SGHVS and CDR2 FQNEAQ. The CDR3 consists of 15 residues.

The chain recombines TRBV4-1 with TRBJ1-4; the match to TRBD1 covers 7 bases. The CDR3 spans 16 residues. With V trimmed by 0 bases and J by 5 bases, 6 bases remained unmatched. CDR1 is MGHRA, CDR2 YSYEKL, per germline. CDR3 in amino acids: CASSQDRDSLNEKLFF. The CDR3 DNA sequence: TGCGCCAGCAGCCAAGATCGGGACAGCCTAAATGAAAAACTGTTTTTT.

The rearrangement joins TRBV4-1 to TRBJ2-1; D may be TRBD2 (6 bases). Per germline, CDR1 MGHRA and CDR2 YSYEKL. The CDR3 spans 16 residues. V lost 3 bases, J lost 0 bases, and 12 bases lay in between. CDR3 sequence: CASSQTSHSSYNEQFF. The CDR3 DNA sequence: TGCGCCAGCAGCCAGACTAGTCACAGCTCCTACAATGAGCAGTTCTTC.

The chain carries TRBV9 and TRBJ1-4; 9 nucleotides agree with TRBD1. The germline V gene encodes CDR1 SGDLS and CDR2 YYNGEE. The V and J ends lost 2 bases and 5 bases, in that order; junction bases with no gene match: 7. The CDR3 has 16 amino acids. The CDR3 nucleotides are TGTGCCAGCAGCGTGGGGACAGGGATATTAAATGAAAAACTGTTTTTT. It translates to CASSVGTGILNEKLFF.